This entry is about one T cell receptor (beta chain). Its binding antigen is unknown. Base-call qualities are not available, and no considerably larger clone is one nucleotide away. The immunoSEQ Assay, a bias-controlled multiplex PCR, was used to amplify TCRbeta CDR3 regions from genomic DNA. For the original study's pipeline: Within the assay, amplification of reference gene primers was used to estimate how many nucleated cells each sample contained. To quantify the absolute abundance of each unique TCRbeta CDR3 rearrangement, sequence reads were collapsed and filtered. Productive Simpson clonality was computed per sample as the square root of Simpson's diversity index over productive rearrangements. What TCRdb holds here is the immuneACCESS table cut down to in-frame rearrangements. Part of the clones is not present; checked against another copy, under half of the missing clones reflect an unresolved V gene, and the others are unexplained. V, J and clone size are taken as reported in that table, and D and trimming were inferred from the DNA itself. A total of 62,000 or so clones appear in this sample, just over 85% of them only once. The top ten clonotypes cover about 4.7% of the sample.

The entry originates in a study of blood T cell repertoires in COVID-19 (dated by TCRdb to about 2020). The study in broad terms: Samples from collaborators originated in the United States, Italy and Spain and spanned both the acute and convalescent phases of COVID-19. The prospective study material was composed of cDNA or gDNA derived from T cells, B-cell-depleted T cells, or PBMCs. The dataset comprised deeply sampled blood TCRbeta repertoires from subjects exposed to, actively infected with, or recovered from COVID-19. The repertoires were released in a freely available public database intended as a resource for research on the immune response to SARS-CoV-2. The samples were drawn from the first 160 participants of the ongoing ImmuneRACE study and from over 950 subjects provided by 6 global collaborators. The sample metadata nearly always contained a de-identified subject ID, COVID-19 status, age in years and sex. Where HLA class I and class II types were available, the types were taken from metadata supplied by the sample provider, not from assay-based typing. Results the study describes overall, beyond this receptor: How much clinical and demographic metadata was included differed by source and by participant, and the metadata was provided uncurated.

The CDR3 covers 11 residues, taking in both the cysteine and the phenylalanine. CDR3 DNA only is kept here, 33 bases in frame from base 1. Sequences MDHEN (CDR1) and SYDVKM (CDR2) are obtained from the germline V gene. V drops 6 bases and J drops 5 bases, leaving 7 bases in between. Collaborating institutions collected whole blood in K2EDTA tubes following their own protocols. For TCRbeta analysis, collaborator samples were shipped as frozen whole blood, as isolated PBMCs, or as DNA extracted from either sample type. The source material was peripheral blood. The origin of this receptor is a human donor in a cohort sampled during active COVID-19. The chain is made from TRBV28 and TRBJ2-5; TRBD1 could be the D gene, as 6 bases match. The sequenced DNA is TGTGCCAGCAGCAGGGGTGAGACCCAGTACTTC. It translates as CASSRGETQYF. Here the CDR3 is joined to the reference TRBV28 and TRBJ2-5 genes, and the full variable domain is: DVKVTQSSRYLVKRTGEKVFLECVQDMDHENMFWYRQDPGLGLRLIYFSYDVKMKEKGDIPEGYSVSREKKERFSLILESASTNQTSMYLCASSRGETQYFGPGTRLLVL.